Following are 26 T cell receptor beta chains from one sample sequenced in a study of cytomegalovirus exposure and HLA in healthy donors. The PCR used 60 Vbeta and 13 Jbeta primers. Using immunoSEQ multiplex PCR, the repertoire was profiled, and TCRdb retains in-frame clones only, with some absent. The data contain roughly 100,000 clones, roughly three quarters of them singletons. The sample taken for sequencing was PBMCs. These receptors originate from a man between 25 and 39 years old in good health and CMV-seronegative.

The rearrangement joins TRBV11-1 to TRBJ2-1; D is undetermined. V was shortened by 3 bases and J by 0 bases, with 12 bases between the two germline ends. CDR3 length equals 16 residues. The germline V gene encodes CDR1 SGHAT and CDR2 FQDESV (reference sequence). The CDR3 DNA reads TGTGCCAGCAGCTTCTTAGATTACTACTCCTACAATGAGCAGTTCTTC. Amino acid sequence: CASSFLDYYSYNEQFF.

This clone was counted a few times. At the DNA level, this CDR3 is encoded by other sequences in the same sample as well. The CDR3 sequence: CASSYSRGEKLFF. The CDR3 DNA is TGTGCCAGCAGTTACTCACGGGGGGAAAAACTGTTTTTT. The chain is built from TRBV6-5 and TRBJ1-4; a weak D match, TRBD1 (5 bases). CDR1 and CDR2 (germline): MNHEY, SVGAGI. The CDR3 has 13 amino acids. V lost 0 bases to trimming and J lost 8 bases, with 7 bases between them.

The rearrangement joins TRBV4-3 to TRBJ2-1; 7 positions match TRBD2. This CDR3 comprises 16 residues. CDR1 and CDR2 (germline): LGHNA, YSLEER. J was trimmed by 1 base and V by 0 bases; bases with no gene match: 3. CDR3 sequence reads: CASSQDRGSSYNEQFF. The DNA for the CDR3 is TGCGCCAGCAGCCAAGATCGCGGGAGTTCCTACAATGAGCAGTTCTTC.

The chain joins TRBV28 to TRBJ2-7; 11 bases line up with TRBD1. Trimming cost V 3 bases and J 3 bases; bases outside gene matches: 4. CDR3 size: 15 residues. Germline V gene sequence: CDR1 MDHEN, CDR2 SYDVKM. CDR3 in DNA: TGTGCCAGCAGTTTCGAGGGACAGGGGGTCTACGAGCAGTACTTC. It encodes CASSFEGQGVYEQYF.

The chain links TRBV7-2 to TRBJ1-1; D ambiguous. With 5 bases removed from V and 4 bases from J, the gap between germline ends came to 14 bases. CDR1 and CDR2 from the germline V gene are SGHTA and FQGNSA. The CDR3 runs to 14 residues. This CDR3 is CASSASDKATEAFF. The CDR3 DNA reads TGTGCCAGCAGCGCGTCAGACAAAGCCACTGAAGCTTTCTTT.

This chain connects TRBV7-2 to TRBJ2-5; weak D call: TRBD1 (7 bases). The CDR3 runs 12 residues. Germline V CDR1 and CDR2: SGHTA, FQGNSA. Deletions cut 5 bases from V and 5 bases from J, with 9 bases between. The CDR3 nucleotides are TGTGCCAGCAGCCAGGGGGGCGAGACCCAGTACTTC. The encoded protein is CASSQGGETQYF.

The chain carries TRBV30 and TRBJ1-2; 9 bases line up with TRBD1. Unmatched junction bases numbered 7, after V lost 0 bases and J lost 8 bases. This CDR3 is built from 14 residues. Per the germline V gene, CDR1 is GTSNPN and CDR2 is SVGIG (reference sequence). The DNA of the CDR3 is TGTGCCTGGAGTGTGGAACAGGGGGCTAGCGGCTACACCTTC. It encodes CAWSVEQGASGYTF.

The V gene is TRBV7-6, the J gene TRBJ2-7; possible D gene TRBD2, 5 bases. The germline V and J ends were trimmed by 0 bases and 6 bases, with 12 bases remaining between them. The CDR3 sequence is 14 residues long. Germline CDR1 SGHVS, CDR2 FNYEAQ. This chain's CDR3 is CASSLARDNGEQYF. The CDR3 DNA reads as TGTGCCAGCAGCTTAGCACGGGATAATGGCGAGCAGTACTTC.

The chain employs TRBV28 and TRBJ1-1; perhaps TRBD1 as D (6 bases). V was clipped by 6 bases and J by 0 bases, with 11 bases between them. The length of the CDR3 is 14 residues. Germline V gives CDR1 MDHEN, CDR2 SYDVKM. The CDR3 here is CASRSTGMNTEAFF. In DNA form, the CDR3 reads TGTGCCAGCAGATCCACAGGGATGAACACTGAAGCTTTCTTT.

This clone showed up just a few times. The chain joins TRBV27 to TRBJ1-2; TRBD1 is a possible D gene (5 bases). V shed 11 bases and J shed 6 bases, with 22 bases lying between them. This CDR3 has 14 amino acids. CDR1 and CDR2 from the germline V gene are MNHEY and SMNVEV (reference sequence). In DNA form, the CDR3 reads TGTGCCTCGTGTAGCAGGGAAGTTCGGGATGGCTACACCTTC. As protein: CASCSREVRDGYTF.

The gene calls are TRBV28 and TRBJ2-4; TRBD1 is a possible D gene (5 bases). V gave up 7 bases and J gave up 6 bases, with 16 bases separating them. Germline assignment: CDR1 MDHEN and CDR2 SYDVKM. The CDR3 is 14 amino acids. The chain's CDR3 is CASKADSRVNIQYF. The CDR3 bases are TGTGCCAGCAAGGCCGACAGTCGTGTAAACATTCAGTACTTC.

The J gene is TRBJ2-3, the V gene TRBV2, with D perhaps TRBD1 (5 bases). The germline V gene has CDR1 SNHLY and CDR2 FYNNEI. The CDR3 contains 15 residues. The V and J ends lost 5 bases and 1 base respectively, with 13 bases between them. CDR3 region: CASSPDSLRTDTQYF. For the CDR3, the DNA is TGTGCCAGCAGTCCCGACAGCCTCCGCACAGATACGCAGTATTTT.

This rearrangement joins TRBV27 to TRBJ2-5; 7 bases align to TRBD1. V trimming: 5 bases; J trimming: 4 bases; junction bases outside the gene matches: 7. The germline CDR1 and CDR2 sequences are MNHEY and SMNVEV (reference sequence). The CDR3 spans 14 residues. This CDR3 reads CASSISQGRETQYF. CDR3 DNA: TGTGCCAGCAGTATCTCACAGGGGCGAGAGACCCAGTACTTC.

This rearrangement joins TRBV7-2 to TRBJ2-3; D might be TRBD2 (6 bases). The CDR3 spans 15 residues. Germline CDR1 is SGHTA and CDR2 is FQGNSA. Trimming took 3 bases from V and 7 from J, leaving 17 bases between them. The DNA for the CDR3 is TGTGCCAGCAGCTTTTGGGCTAGCGAGTTAAATACGCAGTATTTT. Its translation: CASSFWASELNTQYF.

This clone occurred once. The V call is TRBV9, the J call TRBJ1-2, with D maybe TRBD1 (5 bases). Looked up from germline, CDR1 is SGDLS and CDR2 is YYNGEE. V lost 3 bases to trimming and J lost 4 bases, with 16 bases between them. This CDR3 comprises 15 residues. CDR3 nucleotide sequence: TGTGCCAGCAGCGCCTCGGGAGGGGAGACCTATGGCTACACCTTC. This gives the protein CASSASGGETYGYTF.

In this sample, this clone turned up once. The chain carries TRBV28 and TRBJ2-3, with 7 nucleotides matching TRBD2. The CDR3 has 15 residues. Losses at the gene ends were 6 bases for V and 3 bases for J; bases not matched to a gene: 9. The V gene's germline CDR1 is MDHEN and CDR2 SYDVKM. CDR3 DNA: TGTGCCAGCAGCCCACGACTAGCTAGTACAGATACGCAGTATTTT. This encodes CASSPRLASTDTQYF.

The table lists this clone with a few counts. CDR3 nucleotide sequence: TGTGCCAGCAGCCAAGCACAGGGCCCTGGAAACACCATATATTTT. This encodes CASSQAQGPGNTIYF. The J gene is TRBJ1-3, the V gene TRBV14, with D perhaps TRBD1 (6 bases). The CDR3 spans 15 residues. CDR1 is SGHDN and CDR2 is FVKESK in the germline V gene. Trimming left V 1 base short and J 2 bases short, with 9 bases between.

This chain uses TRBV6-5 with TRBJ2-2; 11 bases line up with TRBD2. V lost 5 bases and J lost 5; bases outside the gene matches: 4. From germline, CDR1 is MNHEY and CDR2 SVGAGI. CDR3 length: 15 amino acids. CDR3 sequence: CASSPGLAGTGELFF. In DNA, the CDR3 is TGTGCCAGCAGTCCCGGACTAGCGGGTACCGGGGAGCTGTTTTTT.

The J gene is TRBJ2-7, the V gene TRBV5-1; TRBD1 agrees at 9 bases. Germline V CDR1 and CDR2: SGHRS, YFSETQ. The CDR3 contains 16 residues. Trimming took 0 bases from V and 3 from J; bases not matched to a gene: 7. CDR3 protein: CASSLAGTGNLYEQYF. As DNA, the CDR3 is TGCGCCAGCAGCTTGGCCGGGACAGGGAATCTCTACGAGCAGTACTTC.

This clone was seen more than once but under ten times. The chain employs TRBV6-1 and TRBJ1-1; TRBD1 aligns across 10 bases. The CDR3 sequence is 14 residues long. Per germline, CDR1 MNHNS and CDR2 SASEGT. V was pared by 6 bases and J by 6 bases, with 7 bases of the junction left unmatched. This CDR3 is CASRNRDRGAEAFF. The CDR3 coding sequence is TGTGCCAGCAGAAACCGGGACAGGGGAGCTGAAGCTTTCTTT.

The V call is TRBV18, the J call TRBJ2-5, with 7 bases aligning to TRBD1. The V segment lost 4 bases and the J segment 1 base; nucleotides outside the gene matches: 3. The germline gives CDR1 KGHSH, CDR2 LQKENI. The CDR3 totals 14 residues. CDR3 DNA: TGTGCCAGCTCACAGACAGGGACCCAAGAGACCCAGTACTTC. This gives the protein CASSQTGTQETQYF.

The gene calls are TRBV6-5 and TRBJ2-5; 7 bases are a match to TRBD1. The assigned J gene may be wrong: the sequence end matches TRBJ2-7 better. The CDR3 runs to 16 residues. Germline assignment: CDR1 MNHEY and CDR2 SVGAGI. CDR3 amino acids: CASSYSMGQGVNEQYF. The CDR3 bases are TGTGCCAGCAGTTACTCGATGGGCCAGGGGGTTAACGAGCAGTACTTC.

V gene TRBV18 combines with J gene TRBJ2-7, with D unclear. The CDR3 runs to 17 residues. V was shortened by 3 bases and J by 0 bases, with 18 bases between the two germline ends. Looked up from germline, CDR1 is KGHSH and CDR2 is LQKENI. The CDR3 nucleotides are TGTGCCAGCTCACCTCTCCCCTTGCGGAGAAGCTCCTACGAGCAGTACTTC. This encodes CASSPLPLRRSSYEQYF. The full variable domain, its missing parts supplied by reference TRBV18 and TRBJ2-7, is NAGVMQNPRHLVRRRGQEARLRCSPMKGHSHVYWYRQLPEEGLKFMVYLQKENIIDESGMPKERFSAEFPKEGPSILRIQQVVRGDSAAYFCASSPLPLRRSSYEQYFGPGTRLTVT.

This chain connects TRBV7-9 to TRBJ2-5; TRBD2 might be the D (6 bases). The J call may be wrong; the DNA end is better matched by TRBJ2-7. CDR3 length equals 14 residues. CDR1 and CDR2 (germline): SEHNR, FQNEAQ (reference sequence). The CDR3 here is CASSLGPREYEQYF. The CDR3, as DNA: TGTGCCAGCAGCTTAGGCCCTCGGGAGTACGAGCAGTACTTC.

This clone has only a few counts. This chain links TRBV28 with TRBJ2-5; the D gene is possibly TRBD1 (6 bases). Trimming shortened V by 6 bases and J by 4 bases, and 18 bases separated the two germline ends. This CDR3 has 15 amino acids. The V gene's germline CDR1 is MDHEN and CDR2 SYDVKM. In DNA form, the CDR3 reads TGTGCCAGCAGCCCGCCGACAGGCGGCGGAGAGACCCAGTACTTC. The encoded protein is CASSPPTGGGETQYF.

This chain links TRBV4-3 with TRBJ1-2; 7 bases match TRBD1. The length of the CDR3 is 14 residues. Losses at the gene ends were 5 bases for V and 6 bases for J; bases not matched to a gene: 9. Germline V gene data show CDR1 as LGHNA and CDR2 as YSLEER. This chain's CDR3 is CASSKTGVFNGYTF. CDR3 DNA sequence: TGCGCCAGCAGCAAAACAGGGGTTTTCAATGGCTACACCTTC.